This TCR beta chain was obtained from a study of identical twins. TCRdb passed the 5' RACE reads through MiXCR, listing each CDR3 protein once. The sample has 690,000 or so distinct CDR3 sequences, approximately 6.1% seen once. This clonotype was observed at least ten times. As yet, its antigen is unknown. Study-level results: The more abundant beta clonotypes in cord blood had fewer insertions, and memory repertoires did not show this.

The sequence derives from a man between 18 and 29 years old in good health. Sequenced input: naive T cells sorted from blood.

CDR3 sequence reads: CASSTGSGTEAFF. The CDR3 DNA reads TGTGCCAGCAGCACAGGGTCGGGGACTGAAGCTTTCTTT. V and J are TRBV28 and TRBJ1-1; D is possibly TRBD1 (6 bases). The CDR3 has 13 residues. V was pared by 6 bases and J by 5 bases, with 13 bases between. Looked up from germline, CDR1 is MDHEN and CDR2 is SYDVKM.